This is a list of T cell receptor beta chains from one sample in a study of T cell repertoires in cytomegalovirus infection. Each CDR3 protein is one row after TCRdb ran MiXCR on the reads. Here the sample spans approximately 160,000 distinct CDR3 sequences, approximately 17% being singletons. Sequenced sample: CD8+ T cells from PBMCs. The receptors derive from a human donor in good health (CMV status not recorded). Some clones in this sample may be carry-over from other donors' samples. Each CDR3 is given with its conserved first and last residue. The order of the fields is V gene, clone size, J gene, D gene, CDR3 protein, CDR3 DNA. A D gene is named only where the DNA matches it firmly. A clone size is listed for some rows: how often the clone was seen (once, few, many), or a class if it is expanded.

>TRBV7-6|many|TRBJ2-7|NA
CASSSVGTNEQYF
TGTGCCAGCAGCAGCGTGGGGACCAACGAGCAGTACTTC
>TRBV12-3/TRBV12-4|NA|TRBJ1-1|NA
CASSLGQSLTEAFF
TGTGCCAGCAGTTTAGGACAGTCGCTCACTGAAGCTTTCTTT
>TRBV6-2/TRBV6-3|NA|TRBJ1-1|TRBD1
CARRERDRYEAFF
TGTGCCCGCAGGGAAAGGGACAGGTATGAAGCTTTCTTT
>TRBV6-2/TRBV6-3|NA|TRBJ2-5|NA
CASSYWTGSQETQYF
TGTGCCAGCAGTTACTGGACCGGGAGCCAAGAGACCCAGTACTTC
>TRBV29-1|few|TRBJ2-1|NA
CSVDSVPEQFF
TGCAGCGTTGATTCCGTTCCTGAGCAGTTCTTC
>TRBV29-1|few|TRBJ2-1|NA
CSVGRTGESYNEQFF
TGCAGCGTAGGTAGGACTGGGGAATCCTACAATGAGCAGTTCTTC
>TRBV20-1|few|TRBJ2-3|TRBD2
CSADPLAGGGDTQYF
TGCAGTGCGGATCCTCTAGCGGGGGGAGGAGATACGCAGTATTTT
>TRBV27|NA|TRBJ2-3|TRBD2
CASSLVRAGGPDTQYF
TGTGCCAGCAGTTTAGTTCGGGCGGGAGGGCCCGATACGCAGTATTTT
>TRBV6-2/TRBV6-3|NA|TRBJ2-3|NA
CASSSLLRTDTQYF
TGTGCCAGCAGTTCCCTTCTCAGGACAGATACGCAGTATTTT
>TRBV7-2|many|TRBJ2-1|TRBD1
CASSPGTGGNEQFF
TGTGCCAGCAGCCCCGGGACAGGGGGCAATGAGCAGTTCTTC
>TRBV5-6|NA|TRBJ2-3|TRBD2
CASYGTSGGKDTQYF
TGTGCCAGCTACGGGACTAGCGGGGGAAAAGATACGCAGTATTTT
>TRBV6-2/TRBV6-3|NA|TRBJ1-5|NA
CASCEGGSNQPQHF
TGTGCCAGCTGTGAAGGGGGTAGCAATCAGCCCCAGCATTTT
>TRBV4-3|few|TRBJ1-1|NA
CASSQEVGFLQAFF
TGCGCCAGCAGCCAAGAAGTGGGGTTCCTTCAAGCTTTCTTT
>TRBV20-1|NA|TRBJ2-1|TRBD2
CSARAINSGGAWNEQFF
TGCAGTGCTAGAGCCATCAATAGCGGGGGGGCCTGGAATGAGCAGTTCTTC
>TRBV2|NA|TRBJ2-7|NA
CASSGGLRSESLRQYF
TGTGCCAGCAGTGGTGGCCTTCGTTCCGAATCCTTGCGGCAGTACTTC
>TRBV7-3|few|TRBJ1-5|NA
CASSPTAGEPQHF
TGTGCCAGCAGCCCCACCGCGGGTGAGCCCCAGCATTTT
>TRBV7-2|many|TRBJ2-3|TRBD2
CASSLPLTSGNTDTQYF
TGTGCCAGCAGCTTACCCCTGACTAGCGGAAACACAGATACGCAGTATTTT
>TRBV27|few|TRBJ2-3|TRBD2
CASSLAGGPYTDTQYF
TGTGCCAGCAGTTTAGCGGGAGGCCCTTACACAGATACGCAGTATTTT
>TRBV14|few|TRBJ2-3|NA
CASSRGNSYTDTQYF
TGTGCCAGCAGCCGGGGTAACTCTTACACAGATACGCAGTATTTT
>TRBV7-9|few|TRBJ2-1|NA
CASSPGGAPGTVYNEQFF
TGTGCCAGCAGCCCAGGGGGGGCTCCCGGGACAGTCTACAATGAGCAGTTCTTC
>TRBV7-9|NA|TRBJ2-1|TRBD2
CASSLGTSGGPKTNEQFF
TGTGCCAGCAGCTTAGGGACTAGCGGGGGACCCAAGACCAATGAGCAGTTCTTC
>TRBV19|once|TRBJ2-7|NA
CASNTGTGSYEQYF
TGTGCCAGTAACACCGGGACTGGATCCTACGAGCAGTACTTC
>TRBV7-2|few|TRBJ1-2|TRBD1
CASSLQRSQGARDGYTF
TGTGCCAGCAGCCTACAGAGGTCCCAGGGGGCAAGGGATGGCTACACCTTC
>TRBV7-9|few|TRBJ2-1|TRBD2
CASTGGALNEQFF
TGTGCCAGCACGGGGGGGGCTCTAAATGAGCAGTTCTTC
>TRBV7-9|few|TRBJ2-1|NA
CASSGRRRGSQGNEQFF
TGTGCCAGCAGCGGTCGTCGTCGGGGGTCCCAGGGCAATGAGCAGTTCTTC
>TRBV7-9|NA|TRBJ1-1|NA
CASSSRYTEAFF
TGTGCCAGCAGCTCCCGGTACACTGAAGCTTTCTTT
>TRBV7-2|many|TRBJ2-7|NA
CASSLAPGYEQYF
TGTGCCAGCAGCTTAGCTCCGGGCTACGAGCAGTACTTC
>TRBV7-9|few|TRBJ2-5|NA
CASSIKTAETFQETQYF
TGTGCCAGCAGCATAAAGACAGCGGAGACCTTCCAAGAGACCCAGTACTTC
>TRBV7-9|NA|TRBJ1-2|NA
CASRSTRDIGHGYTF
TGTGCCAGCAGATCCACCCGGGACATCGGCCATGGCTACACCTTC
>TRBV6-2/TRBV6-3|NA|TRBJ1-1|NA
CASSYEATARTEAFF
TGTGCCAGCAGTTACGAAGCGACAGCGCGTACTGAAGCTTTCTTT
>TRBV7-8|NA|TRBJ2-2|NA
CASSLALEGSLNTGELFF
TGTGCCAGCAGCTTAGCACTAGAGGGATCTTTGAACACCGGGGAGCTGTTTTTT
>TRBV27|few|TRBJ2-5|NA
CASSLGPAQYF
TGTGCCAGCAGTTTGGGCCCAGCCCAGTACTTC
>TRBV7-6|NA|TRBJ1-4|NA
CASSAINEKLFF
TGTGCCAGCAGCGCGATTAATGAAAAACTGTTTTTT
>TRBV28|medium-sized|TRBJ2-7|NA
CASRRRDSSYEQYF
TGTGCCAGCAGAAGGCGGGACAGTTCCTACGAGCAGTACTTC
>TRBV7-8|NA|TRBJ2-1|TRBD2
CASSFHLAGGLNEQFF
TGTGCCAGCAGCTTTCATCTAGCGGGGGGGCTGAATGAGCAGTTCTTC
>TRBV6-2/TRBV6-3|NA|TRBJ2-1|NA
CASSYMTGVYNEQFF
TGTGCCAGCAGTTATATGACGGGGGTTTACAATGAGCAGTTCTTC
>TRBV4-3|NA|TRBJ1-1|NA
CASSQALRDIPGNTEAFF
TGCGCCAGCAGCCAAGCCCTCCGGGACATCCCAGGGAACACTGAAGCTTTCTTT
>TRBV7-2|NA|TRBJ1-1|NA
CASSLVTWGGTEAFF
TGTGCCAGCAGCTTAGTTACATGGGGGGGGACTGAAGCTTTCTTT
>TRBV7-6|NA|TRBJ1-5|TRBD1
CASSPGRRGLSNQPQHF
TGTGCCAGCAGCCCAGGGCGGAGGGGGCTAAGCAATCAGCCCCAGCATTTT
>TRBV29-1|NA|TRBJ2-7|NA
CSVESTYEQYF
TGCAGCGTTGAAAGTACCTACGAGCAGTACTTC
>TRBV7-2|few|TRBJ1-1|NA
CASSYPISRDLNTEAFF
TGTGCCAGCAGCTACCCCATTAGCCGGGATCTGAACACTGAAGCTTTCTTT
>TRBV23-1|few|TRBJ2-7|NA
CASSRLAEVYEQYF
TGCGCCAGCAGTCGATTAGCGGAGGTCTACGAGCAGTACTTC
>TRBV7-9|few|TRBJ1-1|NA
CASSLEDTEAFF
TGTGCCAGCAGCTTAGAGGACACTGAAGCTTTCTTT
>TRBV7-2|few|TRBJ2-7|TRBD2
CASSLGNKIVAGINEQYF
TGTGCCAGCAGCTTAGGGAATAAAATCGTAGCGGGAATCAACGAGCAGTACTTC
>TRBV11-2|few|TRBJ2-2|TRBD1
CASSVRGQGDSAGELFF
TGTGCCAGCAGCGTTAGGGGACAGGGGGATTCCGCCGGGGAGCTGTTTTTT